These 13 T cell receptor beta chains share one sample of origin, sequenced in a study of OX40 agonist ivuxolimab in advanced cancers. Method: immunoSEQ multiplex PCR; TCRdb's copy keeps in-frame clones and lacks some. The table has about 42,000 clones, about nine tenths seen once. The input for sequencing was CD4+ or CD8+ T cells sorted from blood, taken in a trial of the OX40 agonist ivuxolimab. These receptors were obtained from an adult with an advanced solid tumor such as melanoma, head and neck, liver or kidney cancer.

The rearrangement links TRBV5-4 to TRBJ1-1, with TRBD1 matching 8 bases. This CDR3 spans 12 amino acids. J gave up 8 bases and V 3 bases, and 3 bases lay outside the gene matches. The germline CDR1 and CDR2 sequences are SGHNT and YYREEE (reference sequence). CDR3 sequence reads: CASSSGQGEAFF. Here the CDR3 DNA reads TGTGCCAGCAGCTCTGGACAGGGCGAAGCTTTCTTT.

The chain combines TRBV5-1 with TRBJ2-7, with 11 bases matching TRBD2. With V trimmed by 4 bases and J by 3 bases, 9 bases remained unmatched. Germline CDR1 and CDR2: SGHRS and YFSETQ. This CDR3 is built from 16 residues. The CDR3 here is CASSRVLAGGLYEQYF. CDR3 nucleotides: TGCGCCAGCAGCCGGGTGCTAGCGGGAGGACTCTACGAGCAGTACTTC.

The chain couples TRBV18 to TRBJ2-2; 9 positions match TRBD2. With V trimmed by 0 bases and J by 7 bases, 6 bases remained unmatched. The CDR3 is 16 amino acids. CDR1 and CDR2 from the germline V gene are KGHSH and LQKENI. The CDR3 bases are TGTGCCAGCTCACCACCGCTAGCGGGATACTTCGGGGAGCTGTTTTTT. Translating it yields CASSPPLAGYFGELFF.

This chain links TRBV28 with TRBJ2-1; the match to TRBD2 covers 10 bases. Germline V gene sequence: CDR1 MDHEN, CDR2 SYDVKM. This CDR3 comprises 16 residues. V trimming: 6 bases; J trimming: 4 bases; junction bases outside the gene matches: 9. In DNA form, the CDR3 reads TGTGCCAGCAGGTCCGGAGCGGGAGGGGGATACAATGAGCAGTTCTTC. It encodes CASRSGAGGGYNEQFF.

The chain recombines TRBV7-4 with TRBJ2-7; 9 positions match TRBD1. Germline CDR1 SGHVT, CDR2 SQSDAQ. There are 17 residues in the CDR3. Trimming removed 0 bases from V and 2 bases from J; junction bases left unmatched: 8. The CDR3 DNA reads as TGTGCCAGCAGCTTAGCGCAGATTAGGACAGGGGCCTACGAGCAGTACTTC. Its translation is CASSLAQIRTGAYEQYF.

The genes are TRBV28 and TRBJ2-7; no clear D. CDR3 length: 12 residues. The germline V and J ends were trimmed by 7 bases and 4 bases, with 11 bases remaining between them. Per germline, CDR1 MDHEN and CDR2 SYDVKM. Here the CDR3 DNA reads TGTGCCAGCAACACCCAGGAGTACGAGCAGTACTTC. It is translated as CASNTQEYEQYF.

This clone was recorded only once. The V gene is TRBV6-5, the J gene TRBJ1-2; tentative D call: TRBD1 (6 bases). Trimming stripped 6 bases from V and 0 bases from J, with 14 bases between. This CDR3 comprises 15 residues. CDR1 and CDR2 from the germline V gene are MNHEY and SVGAGI. The chain's CDR3 is CASSSGTPANYGYTF. CDR3 sequence (DNA): TGTGCCAGCAGCTCTGGGACACCGGCTAACTATGGCTACACCTTC.

V gene TRBV5-4 combines with J gene TRBJ1-2, with unresolved D. V dropped 3 bases and J dropped 8 bases, with 17 bases sitting between them. The CDR3 consists of 14 residues. CDR1 is SGHNT, CDR2 YYREEE, per germline (reference sequence). CDR3 sequence (DNA): TGTGCCAGCAGCTCCCTCGGACCGCCTTGGGGCTACACCTTC. Its protein product is CASSSLGPPWGYTF. The full variable domain, its missing parts supplied by reference TRBV5-4 and TRBJ1-2, is ETGVTQSPTHLIKTRGQQVTLRCSSQSGHNTVSWYQQALGQGPQFIFQYYREEENGRGNFPPRFSGLQFPNYSSELNVNALELDDSALYLCASSSLGPPWGYTFGSGTRLTVV.

The chain carries TRBV5-1 and TRBJ2-7, with D possibly being TRBD1 or TRBD2 (5 bases each). Trimming shortened V by 2 bases and J by 2 bases, and 11 bases separated the two germline ends. CDR1 is SGHRS and CDR2 is YFSETQ in the germline V gene. This CDR3 has 14 residues. The CDR3 region is CASSFRDGAYEQYF. The DNA of the CDR3 is TGCGCCAGCAGCTTCCGGGACGGCGCCTACGAGCAGTACTTC.

The rearrangement links TRBV7-9 to TRBJ2-1; the D is unclear. The CDR3 covers 11 residues. V lost 5 bases, J lost 5 bases, and 4 bases lay in between. Germline lookup yields CDR1 SEHNR and CDR2 FQNEAQ (reference sequence). The CDR3 bases are TGTGCCAGCAGCCGCGACAATGAGCAGTTCTTC. Amino acids: CASSRDNEQFF. The complete variable domain, with remaining parts taken from reference TRBV7-9 and TRBJ2-1, reads DTGVSQNPRHKITKRGQNVTFRCDPISEHNRLYWYRQTLGQGPEFLTYFQNEAQLEKSRLLSDRFSAERPKGSFSTLEIQRTEQGDSAMYLCASSRDNEQFFGPGTRLTVL.

The chain recombines TRBV6-1 with TRBJ2-2, with D tentatively TRBD1 (6 bases). In germline, CDR1 is MNHNS, CDR2 SASEGT. The CDR3 loop spans 15 amino acids. V was trimmed by 2 bases and J by 5 bases, leaving 12 bases between them. The CDR3 loop reads CASSELGQSTGELFF. Written as DNA, the CDR3 is TGTGCCAGCAGTGAATTAGGACAGTCAACCGGGGAGCTGTTTTTT.

This chain uses TRBV29-1 with TRBJ1-2, with D maybe TRBD1 (5 bases). CDR3 size: 13 residues. Germline V gives CDR1 SQVTM, CDR2 ANQGSEA. V was clipped by 2 bases and J by 5 bases, with 12 bases between them. CDR3 in DNA: TGCAGCGTTGAATACGGGGCTGCGTATGGCTACACCTTC. Translation: CSVEYGAAYGYTF. The full variable domain, in which reference TRBV29-1 and TRBJ1-2 provide the parts outside the CDR3, is SAVISQKPSRDICQRGTSLTIQCQVDSQVTMMFWYRQQPGQSLTLIATANQGSEATYESGFVIDKFPISRPNLTFSTLTVSNMSPEDSSIYLCSVEYGAAYGYTFGSGTRLTVV.

The rearrangement links TRBV10-3 to TRBJ1-5; D is undetermined. The V gene's germline CDR1 is ENHRY and CDR2 SYGVKD. The CDR3 consists of 11 residues. Trimming stripped 8 bases from V and 4 bases from J, with 6 bases between. The DNA of the CDR3 is TGTGCCATCGGCCAAAATCAGCCCCAGCATTTT. Protein: CAIGQNQPQHF.